Following are 18 T cell receptor beta chains from one sample sequenced in a study of T cell changes during pregnancy in multiple sclerosis (dated by TCRdb to the late 2010s). Preparation of the library involved the immunoSEQ multiplex PCR assay. TCRdb obtained this table from immuneACCESS and retained in-frame rearrangements with V and J assigned. These tables miss some clones; where compared with another copy, unresolved V genes account for less than half of the shortfall, and the remainder is unexplained. Across this sample there are over 55,000 clones, with 90% seen only once. 8% to 9.5% of the sample is in the top ten clones. This material consisted of peripheral blood, taken after pregnancy. These receptors all come from a female donor in good health, enrolled as a control in a pregnancy study.

V gene TRBV7-9 combines with J gene TRBJ1-1, with D tentatively TRBD1 (6 bases). V lost 5 bases and J lost 1, with 14 bases in between. Germline V gives CDR1 SEHNR, CDR2 FQNEAQ (reference sequence). This CDR3 region has 15 residues. This CDR3 reads CASSRTAGKNTEAFF. DNA for the CDR3: TGTGCCAGCAGCCGGACAGCTGGGAAGAACACTGAAGCTTTCTTT.

In the case of this clone: At the DNA level, this CDR3 is encoded by other sequences in the same sample as well. This sequence joins TRBV30 and TRBJ2-2; no clear D gene. The germline CDR1 and CDR2 sequences are GTSNPN and SVGIG (reference sequence). The CDR3 is 13 amino acids. The V end lost 0 bases, the J end lost 5 bases, and 7 bases lay between the germline ends. CDR3 amino acids: CAWSVRGTGELFF. The CDR3 DNA sequence: TGTGCCTGGAGTGTAAGAGGTACCGGGGAGCTGTTTTTT.

The chain carries TRBV10-3 and TRBJ1-4, with 8 bases aligning to TRBD1. The CDR3 has 14 residues. J was trimmed by 5 bases and V by 8 bases; bases with no gene match: 7. Germline CDR1 is ENHRY and CDR2 is SYGVKD. CDR3: CAIGETGVNEKLFF. The CDR3 region has the DNA TGTGCCATCGGAGAGACAGGGGTGAATGAAAAACTGTTTTTT.

The chain links TRBV6-1 to TRBJ1-4; 7 nucleotides match TRBD1. This CDR3 region has 15 residues. V trimming: 6 bases; J trimming: 3 bases; junction bases outside the gene matches: 7. CDR1 and CDR2 from the germline V gene are MNHNS and SASEGT. The CDR3: CASSPLTGSNEKLFF. The CDR3 nucleotides read TGTGCCAGCAGCCCCTTGACAGGGTCTAATGAAAAACTGTTTTTT.

This chain links TRBV18 with TRBJ2-7, with 9 bases matching TRBD1. V lost 0 bases, J lost 6 bases, and 9 bases stayed unmatched. The CDR3 runs 16 residues. Germline CDR1 and CDR2: KGHSH and LQKENI. The CDR3 loop is CASSPPVGTGMSEQYF. The CDR3 DNA reads TGTGCCAGCTCACCACCGGTGGGGACAGGGATGTCCGAGCAGTACTTC.

V gene TRBV7-9 combines with J gene TRBJ1-4; no firm D call. Trimming took 2 bases from V and 5 from J, leaving 9 bases between them. This CDR3 contains 14 residues. Germline CDR1 and CDR2: SEHNR and FQNEAQ (reference sequence). CDR3 bases: TGTGCCAGCAGCTTATTTAGCACGAATGAAAAACTGTTTTTT. Its translation: CASSLFSTNEKLFF.

The V call is TRBV6-5, the J call TRBJ2-1, with D maybe TRBD2 (6 bases). The CDR3 is 12 amino acids. Per germline, CDR1 MNHEY and CDR2 SVGAGI. V dropped 4 bases and J dropped 6 bases, with 7 bases sitting between them. The chain's CDR3 is CASSLGGNEQFF. CDR3 in DNA: TGTGCCAGCAGTTTGGGGGGCAATGAGCAGTTCTTC.

The chain links TRBV27 to TRBJ2-5, with TRBD2 matching over 12 bases. The CDR3 has 15 amino acids. Per the germline V gene, CDR1 is MNHEY and CDR2 is SMNVEV (reference sequence). V lost 1 base to trimming and J lost 4 bases; unmatched junction nucleotides: 1. The CDR3 coding sequence is TGTGCCAGCAGTTTATGGGGACTAGCGGGAGAGACCCAGTACTTC. It is translated as CASSLWGLAGETQYF.

The chain is built from TRBV11-2 and TRBJ2-2; 10 positions match TRBD2. Germline assignment: CDR1 SGHAT and CDR2 FQNNGV. V lost 2 bases to trimming and J lost 7 bases; unmatched junction nucleotides: 1. The length of the CDR3 is 14 residues. The CDR3 DNA reads as TGTGCCAGCAGCTTAAGACTAGCGGGCGGGGAGCTGTTTTTT. Residues: CASSLRLAGGELFF.

The rearrangement links TRBV7-2 to TRBJ2-3; TRBD2 is a possible D gene (5 bases). The CDR3 runs 15 residues. CDR1 is SGHTA and CDR2 is FQGNSA in the germline V gene. Trimming pared 3 bases from V and 0 bases from J, leaving 10 bases between. Here the CDR3 DNA reads TGTGCCAGCAGCTTCGAAGCGGTTAGCACAGATACGCAGTATTTT. Amino acids: CASSFEAVSTDTQYF.

The V and J genes are TRBV10-3 and TRBJ1-1; 7 bases map to TRBD1. Germline trimming cut 7 bases from V and 4 bases from J; bases unmatched to any gene: 9. This CDR3 comprises 14 residues. From germline, CDR1 is ENHRY and CDR2 SYGVKD. The CDR3 DNA reads as TGTGCCATCATCAAGGGGGCTGGGGGCACTGAAGCTTTCTTT. This codes for CAIIKGAGGTEAFF.

This clone came up a few times. The V call is TRBV25-1, the J call TRBJ1-1; D may be TRBD1 (5 bases). The CDR3 consists of 12 residues. The V gene's germline CDR1 is MGHDK and CDR2 SYGVNS. V lost 6 bases, J lost 0 bases, and 5 bases lay in between. The chain's CDR3 is CASRGLNTEAFF. The DNA for the CDR3 is TGTGCCAGCAGGGGGCTGAACACTGAAGCTTTCTTT.

V usage is TRBV11-2 and J usage is TRBJ1-2; maybe TRBD1 (6 bases). CDR3 size: 16 residues. V shed 5 bases and J shed 0 bases, with 16 bases lying between them. From germline, CDR1 is SGHAT and CDR2 FQNNGV. Here the CDR3 reads CASSRPGGRTNYGYTF. The DNA for the CDR3 is TGTGCCAGCAGCCGACCCGGGGGGCGGACTAACTATGGCTACACCTTC. The full variable domain, in which reference TRBV11-2 and TRBJ1-2 provide the parts outside the CDR3, is EAGVAQSPRYKIIEKRQSVAFWCNPISGHATLYWYQQILGQGPKLLIQFQNNGVVDDSQLPKDRFSAERLKGVDSTLKIQPAKLEDSAVYLCASSRPGGRTNYGYTFGSGTRLTVV.

The chain carries TRBV2 and TRBJ1-1, with D unresolved. Germline V gives CDR1 SNHLY, CDR2 FYNNEI. The CDR3 contains 12 residues. Trimming removed 7 bases at V and 1 base at J, with 7 bases between. Written as DNA, the CDR3 is TGTGCCAGCACGGAGCCGAACACTGAAGCTTTCTTT. Its protein product is CASTEPNTEAFF.

The table lists this clone with a count of one. The rearrangement links TRBV27 to TRBJ2-4; TRBD1 matches at 11 bases. J was trimmed by 5 bases and V by 7 bases; bases with no gene match: 7. In germline, CDR1 is MNHEY, CDR2 SMNVEV (reference sequence). The CDR3 runs 15 residues. As DNA, the CDR3 is TGTGCCAGCACGGGACAGGGGGGTGGCGAAAACATTCAGTACTTC. Residues: CASTGQGGGENIQYF.

The genes are TRBV18 and TRBJ2-5; no clear D. This CDR3 contains 11 residues. Trimming pared 3 bases from V and 3 bases from J, leaving 2 bases between. In germline, CDR1 is KGHSH, CDR2 LQKENI. CDR3 sequence reads: CASSPKETQYF. In nucleotides, the CDR3 is TGTGCCAGCTCACCTAAAGAGACCCAGTACTTC.

This clone has only one observation. This sequence joins TRBV10-2 and TRBJ1-6, with 8 bases that match TRBD1. This CDR3 contains 13 residues. V shed 4 bases, J shed 8 bases, and the junction held 1 base outside the gene matches. CDR1 is WSHSY and CDR2 is SAAADI in the germline V gene. The CDR3 region is CASSGDRHSPLHF. The CDR3 DNA is TGCGCCAGCAGTGGGGACAGGCATTCACCCCTCCACTTT.

The chain recombines TRBV25-1 with TRBJ2-3, with TRBD2 identical over 8 bases. Germline V CDR1 and CDR2: MGHDK, SYGVNS. The ends lost 3 bases at V and 2 bases at J; junction bases unmatched: 7. CDR3 length: 16 amino acids. The CDR3 nucleotides are TGTGCCAGCAGTGACACAGCGGGAGATATCACAGATACGCAGTATTTT. Encoded protein: CASSDTAGDITDTQYF.